This T cell receptor beta chain came from a study of T-cell memory formation after mild COVID-19. The overall study: The study found TCR clusters largely donor specific.

Amplification by 5'RACE using constant-segment primers produced TCR alpha and TCR beta cDNA libraries that carried sample barcodes and UMIs. TCRdb reprocessed the 5' RACE reads via MiXCR and lists one record per CDR3 protein. The table includes 110,000 to 150,000 distinct CDR3 sequences, approximately 25% detected once. Germline CDR1 and CDR2: SGHKS and YYEKEE (reference sequence). V was shortened by 4 bases and J by 0 bases, with 14 bases between the two germline ends. The CDR3 extends over 16 amino acids. The V gene is TRBV5-5, the J gene TRBJ1-5; the D is unclear. Sequencing was carried out using PBMCs or a T cell subset sorted from them (not recorded which). The receptor was isolated from an adult woman who had mild COVID-19 (a few samples of this study predate the infection). Cell type and time point are not known. The CDR3 DNA reads as TGTGCCAGCAGCCCAGAAGACCCCCGTAGCAATCAGCCCCAGCATTTT. The encoded protein is CASSPEDPRSNQPQHF.